Shown below are 10 T cell receptor beta chains from a single sample sequenced in a study of blood T cell repertoires in COVID-19. The table came from immunoSEQ multiplex PCR; TCRdb's copy has only in-frame clones and leaves some out. The table has approximately 250,000 clones, approximately 86% seen once. Material for sequencing was peripheral blood. The receptor source for this set is a man aged 35-49 years with active or convalescent COVID-19.

The chain links TRBV7-2 to TRBJ2-7, with TRBD2 as a possible D gene (5 bases). CDR3 size: 15 residues. Germline V CDR1 and CDR2: SGHTA, FQGNSA. V was pared by 1 base and J by 2 bases, with 12 bases between. As DNA, the CDR3 is TGTGCCAGCAGCTTAGGATTTAGCGAGGCCTACGAGCAGTACTTC. Translated: CASSLGFSEAYEQYF.

The J gene is TRBJ1-2, the V gene TRBV30; no definite D call. The ends were cut back, 1 base at V and 8 bases at J, with 17 bases in the middle. Germline assignment: CDR1 GTSNPN and CDR2 SVGIG (reference sequence). This CDR3 contains 14 residues. DNA for the CDR3: TGTGCCTGGAGTGATGGAGTTCGGATGTCGGGCTACACCTTC. Protein product: CAWSDGVRMSGYTF.

This chain uses TRBV5-1 with TRBJ2-1; D possibly corresponds to TRBD2 (6 bases). The CDR3 sequence is 15 residues long. V lost 2 bases and J 0 bases, leaving 9 bases between the germline ends. Germline V lookup: CDR1 SGHRS, CDR2 YFSETQ. CDR3 nucleotide sequence: TGCGCCAGCAGCTTTTCCGGGAGCTCCTACAATGAGCAGTTCTTC. Amino acid sequence: CASSFSGSSYNEQFF.

This sequence joins TRBV6-5 and TRBJ2-3, with TRBD2 as a possible D gene (6 bases). Germline V CDR1 and CDR2: MNHEY, SVGAGI. The CDR3 covers 15 residues. The germline V and J ends were trimmed by 6 bases and 0 bases, with 13 bases remaining between them. DNA for the CDR3: TGTGCCAGCAGCAGGAGGGGATATAGCACAGATACGCAGTATTTT. It is translated as CASSRRGYSTDTQYF.

This clone occurred once. V gene TRBV19 combines with J gene TRBJ1-2, with 7 bases aligning to TRBD1. Germline V gene lookup returns CDR1 LNHDA and CDR2 SQIVND (reference sequence). The CDR3 sequence is 12 residues long. J lost 5 bases, V lost 5 bases, and 2 bases had no gene match. The DNA for the CDR3 is TGTGCCAGTAGTCCAGGGGGGTATGGCTACACCTTC. It encodes CASSPGGYGYTF.

This rearrangement joins TRBV7-3 to TRBJ2-1, with TRBD2 matching over 7 bases. The CDR3 is 13 amino acids. Germline trimming cut 4 bases from V and 6 bases from J; bases unmatched to any gene: 3. The V gene's germline CDR1 is SGHTA and CDR2 FQGTGA. CDR3 loop: CASSSGEGNEQFF. The DNA for the CDR3 is TGTGCCAGCAGCTCGGGGGAGGGCAATGAGCAGTTCTTC.

V is TRBV10-2 and J is TRBJ1-1; 8 bases align to TRBD1. V shed 4 bases, J shed 4 bases, and the junction held 11 bases outside the gene matches. CDR1 is WSHSY, CDR2 SAAADI, per germline. CDR3 length equals 16 residues. Written as DNA, the CDR3 is TGCGCCAGCAGTGTACTCTCAGGGGGCGCAGGCACTGAAGCTTTCTTT. Protein product: CASSVLSGGAGTEAFF.

The chain links TRBV3-1 (or the pseudogene TRBV3-2) to TRBJ1-3, with 8 nucleotides matching TRBD1. CDR3 length: 15 amino acids. V lost 4 bases, J lost 3 bases, and 5 bases stayed unmatched. Per germline, CDR1 LGHDT and CDR2 YNNKEL (reference sequence). Written as DNA, the CDR3 is TGTGCCAGCAGCCTCCAGGGGGCGTTTGGAAACACCATATATTTT. As protein: CASSLQGAFGNTIYF.

The chain joins TRBV6-5 to TRBJ2-2; tentatively, D is TRBD2 (6 bases). The CDR3 totals 15 residues. V lost 2 bases to trimming and J lost 5 bases, with 12 bases between them. Germline V lookup: CDR1 MNHEY, CDR2 SVGAGI. CDR3 protein: CASSYGGTRTGELFF. CDR3 DNA: TGTGCCAGCAGTTACGGCGGGACCAGGACCGGGGAGCTGTTTTTT.

The chain links TRBV4-1 to TRBJ1-1, with D unclear. Germline loops: CDR1 MGHRA, CDR2 YSYEKL. The CDR3 sequence is 15 residues long. Trimming cost V 0 bases and J 4 bases, with 12 bases left between them. CDR3 region: CASSQDPGTATEAFF. The DNA of the CDR3 is TGCGCCAGCAGCCAAGATCCCGGCACAGCCACTGAAGCTTTCTTT.